One and the same sample provided the 4 T cell receptor beta chains below, sequenced in a study of blood T cell repertoires in COVID-19 (dated by TCRdb to the early 2020s). Library method: the immunoSEQ multiplex PCR assay. As stored in TCRdb, this immuneACCESS dataset retains in-frame rearrangements with V and J assigned. A fraction of the clones does not appear; measured against another copy, unresolved V genes explain less than half of the discrepancy, and the remainder lacks a known reason. Across this sample there are 250,000 to 300,000 clones, with approximately 87% seen only once. The ten biggest clones cover about 4.5% of the sample. Specimen: peripheral blood. Every receptor here comes from a man aged 55 to 70 who had recovered from COVID-19.

This clone was observed a single time. The V gene is TRBV2, the J gene TRBJ2-3; 12 bases map to TRBD2. In germline, CDR1 is SNHLY, CDR2 FYNNEI. This CDR3 region has 18 residues. The junction had 11 bases not matched to a gene; V was cut back by 6 bases and J by 1 base. CDR3 coding DNA: TGTGCCAGCAGCCTCCATCCGCCTAGCGGGAGGGGCACAGATACGCAGTATTTT. As protein: CASSLHPPSGRGTDTQYF.

The rearrangement joins TRBV30 to TRBJ2-5, with D unclear. This CDR3 is 12 amino acids long. Deletions cut 2 bases from V and 3 bases from J, with 7 bases between. Germline values: CDR1 GTSNPN, CDR2 SVGIG (reference sequence). The CDR3 sequence: CAWSPLEETQYF. The CDR3 DNA sequence: TGTGCCTGGAGTCCACTCGAAGAGACCCAGTACTTC.

The V gene is TRBV7-8, the J gene TRBJ1-1, with TRBD1 identical over 9 bases. Germline V gene lookup returns CDR1 SGHVS and CDR2 FQNEAQ. This CDR3 spans 14 amino acids. After removal of 5 bases from V and 7 bases from J, the junction contained 8 bases not matched to a gene. This CDR3 reads CASSPRTGDGEAFF. The CDR3 coding sequence is TGTGCCAGCAGCCCTAGGACAGGGGACGGTGAAGCTTTCTTT.

This clone was observed a single time. V gene TRBV10-3 combines with J gene TRBJ2-2; 7 bases align to TRBD2. Germline CDR1 and CDR2: ENHRY and SYGVKD. With 4 bases clipped from V and 5 bases from J, the junction kept 10 bases outside the gene matches. The CDR3 contains 16 residues. The CDR3 bases are TGTGCCATCAGTGGGGGAGCGGGATCGGGGACCGGGGAGCTGTTTTTT. Translated, it gives CAISGGAGSGTGELFF.